This TCR beta chain derives from a study of blood T cell repertoires in COVID-19. As for the study in general: PBMCs, B-cell-depleted T cells, or T cells were the source of the cDNA or gDNA that made up the material.

In the source study's methods: Amplification of reference gene primers was used by the study to estimate nucleated cell counts. Generated by immunoSEQ multiplex PCR, the TCRdb table keeps only in-frame clones and is missing some. That table furnishes V, J and clone size, whereas the DNA furnished D and trimming. Here the sample spans a few hundred thousand clones, over 75% being singletons. Per the germline V gene, CDR1 is ENHRY and CDR2 is SYGVKD. CDR3 length: 15 residues. Trimming pared 3 bases from V and 4 bases from J, leaving 15 bases between. Recruits, aged about 18 to 90 years, lived in 20 to 30 US areas.

This sequence joins TRBV10-3 and TRBJ1-2; unclear D gene. The clonotype was recovered from a man aged 18 to 30 who had recovered from COVID-19. The sequenced sample was PBMCs or T cells enriched from blood (not recorded which). The CDR3 coding sequence is TGTGCCATCAGTGATGTGGGAGAGTACGGCTATGGCTACACCTTC. Translation: CAISDVGEYGYGYTF.